Only one count was recorded for the clone carrying this T cell receptor (beta chain). As yet, its antigen is unknown. This sample stems from a study of T cell repertoires in ileal Crohn's disease. In the study overall: At surgery, about 34% of patients smoked, with median disease duration about eight years. Study-wide points: All patients with clonality above 26.8% had endoscopic recurrence.

Included were adult ileal or ileocolonic Crohn's patients indicated for ileocolonic resection. Each sample's TCRB immunosequencing used about 500 nanograms of biopsy DNA. Repertoires were generated with immunoSEQ multiplex PCR, while TCRdb's copy carries only in-frame clones and drops some. The sample shows 13,000 or so clones, around nine tenths of them seen only once. The sample taken for sequencing was ileal tissue. The receptor was derived from an adult with Crohn's disease.

In DNA form, the CDR3 reads TGCGCCAGCAGTGAGTCGGGCGGGAACAACTATGGCTACACCTTC. This translates into CASSESGGNNYGYTF. This rearrangement joins TRBV10-1 to TRBJ1-2; D is unclear. Germline CDR1 WNHNN, CDR2 SYGVQD (reference sequence). This CDR3 comprises 15 residues. The V gene lost 0 bases and the J gene lost 2 bases, with 10 bases spanning the gap.